One sample yielded the 19 T cell receptor beta chains listed below, sequenced in a study of T cell repertoires in urothelial bladder cancer. The method was immunoSEQ multiplex PCR; TCRdb's version includes in-frame clones alone and lacks a portion of them. Altogether under 13,000 clones are present, roughly 72% being singletons, with the ten largest covering 5.5% to 7%. Material for sequencing was tumor-infiltrating cells from bladder cancer. These receptors were taken from a human donor with a benign inflammatory bladder lesion.

V usage is TRBV6-5 and J usage is TRBJ2-1; tentatively, D is TRBD2 (6 bases). The germline CDR1 and CDR2 sequences are MNHEY and SVGAGI. This CDR3 contains 16 residues. The V end was cut by 0 bases, the J end by 2 bases, with 11 bases between. The CDR3 bases are TGTGCCAGCAGTTACTCGAGGCGGGGTCCCTACAATGAGCAGTTCTTC. Its translation: CASSYSRRGPYNEQFF.

The count of this clone is one. The chain links TRBV10-1 to TRBJ2-3; the D gene is possibly TRBD1 (6 bases). In germline, CDR1 is WNHNN, CDR2 SYGVQD (reference sequence). V lost 2 bases and J lost 6, with 15 bases in between. CDR3 length: 15 residues. CDR3 nucleotide sequence: TGCGCCAGCAGTGAGCAGGGGCCGACTGTGGATACGCAGTATTTT. It translates to CASSEQGPTVDTQYF.

The chain combines TRBV7-6 with TRBJ2-1, with 15 bases lining up with TRBD2. CDR3 length: 16 amino acids. Germline V gene data show CDR1 as SGHVS and CDR2 as FNYEAQ. Trimming at V came to 5 bases and at J to 8 bases, leaving 7 bases not matched to a gene. CDR3 in DNA: TGTGCCAGCAGCCCCGGACTAGCGGGGGGGCCCTATGAGCAGTTCTTC. The encoded protein is CASSPGLAGGPYEQFF.

The rearrangement links TRBV25-1 to TRBJ2-3; tentatively, D is TRBD2 (5 bases). This CDR3 contains 14 residues. V lost 2 bases to trimming and J lost 3 bases, with 9 bases between them. Looked up from germline, CDR1 is MGHDK and CDR2 is SYGVNS. CDR3 DNA sequence: TGTGCCAGCAGTGAAGAGGGATCGACAGATACGCAGTATTTT. It yields the protein CASSEEGSTDTQYF.

This rearrangement joins TRBV19 to TRBJ2-5; D is unresolved. Germline assignment: CDR1 LNHDA and CDR2 SQIVND (reference sequence). There are 11 residues in the CDR3. V was pared by 11 bases and J by 1 base, with 8 bases between. The DNA for the CDR3 is TGTGCCCGATCCTCCCAAGAGACCCAGTACTTC. The encoded protein is CARSSQETQYF.

The chain recombines TRBV30 with TRBJ1-2, with 7 bases aligning to TRBD1. Germline CDR1 and CDR2: GTSNPN and SVGIG (reference sequence). J gave up 1 base and V 7 bases, and 12 bases lay outside the gene matches. CDR3 length: 15 residues. The CDR3, as DNA: TGTGCCTACACGTATTGGACAGGCCTTAACTATGGCTACACCTTC. Its translation: CAYTYWTGLNYGYTF.

The chain carries TRBV12-5 and TRBJ2-2, with 16 positions matching TRBD2. Per the germline V gene, CDR1 is LGHNT and CDR2 is FRNRAP. V lost 3 bases to trimming and J lost 4 bases; unmatched junction nucleotides: 8. The CDR3 has 19 residues. The CDR3 protein is CASGFAPGTSGGATGELFF. The CDR3 DNA reads TGTGCTAGTGGTTTCGCTCCTGGGACTAGCGGGGGGGCCACCGGGGAGCTGTTTTTT.

The genes are TRBV6-5 and TRBJ2-3, with a weak D call TRBD1 (6 bases). The germline gives CDR1 MNHEY, CDR2 SVGAGI. Between the trimmed V and J ends, which lost 0 bases and 7 bases, there was a span of 14 bases. The CDR3 is 15 residues long. CDR3 loop: CASSYSTGPGNTQYF. Written as DNA, the CDR3 is TGTGCCAGCAGTTACTCGACAGGCCCCGGAAATACGCAGTATTTT.

The chain employs TRBV27 and TRBJ2-1; no firm D call. V dropped 6 bases and J dropped 4 bases, with 7 bases sitting between them. The CDR3 length is 12 residues. In germline, CDR1 is MNHEY, CDR2 SMNVEV (reference sequence). The CDR3 sequence: CASSPAYNEQFF. CDR3 DNA sequence: TGTGCCAGCAGCCCGGCGTACAATGAGCAGTTCTTC.

V gene TRBV11-2 combines with J gene TRBJ1-6; no reliable D call. V dropped 5 bases and J dropped 4 bases, with 12 bases sitting between them. Germline V CDR1 and CDR2: SGHAT, FQNNGV. There are 15 residues in the CDR3. CDR3 sequence: CASSGMGYYNSPLHF. The CDR3, as DNA: TGTGCCAGCAGCGGGATGGGTTATTATAATTCACCCCTCCACTTT.

The V and J genes are TRBV5-3 and TRBJ2-1; D unresolved. Being an ORF, TRBV5-3 has a function that is uncertain. The CDR3 is 13 amino acids. The V gene lost 8 bases and the J gene lost 4 bases, with 13 bases spanning the gap. The CDR3 DNA reads as TGTGCCAGCAGCCCCGAGGAGTACAATGAGCAGTTCTTC. Translating it yields CASSPEEYNEQFF.

This chain links TRBV5-1 with TRBJ2-5, with 9 bases lining up with TRBD2. There are 17 residues in the CDR3. Germline lookup yields CDR1 SGHRS and CDR2 YFSETQ. Trimming removed 4 bases from V and 1 base from J; junction bases left unmatched: 11. The CDR3 loop is CASSPGAGGLPQETQYF. Written as DNA, the CDR3 is TGCGCCAGCAGCCCCGGAGCGGGGGGCCTTCCCCAAGAGACCCAGTACTTC.

The chain carries TRBV7-9 and TRBJ1-2; 10 bases fit TRBD1. V trimming: 5 bases; J trimming: 6 bases; junction bases outside the gene matches: 9. This CDR3 contains 15 residues. Germline V CDR1 and CDR2: SEHNR, FQNEAQ (reference sequence). DNA of the CDR3: TGTGCCAGCAGCGCACTGGGACAGGGGCTGGATGGCTACACCTTC. This encodes CASSALGQGLDGYTF.

This chain connects TRBV30 to TRBJ1-4; possibly TRBD1 for D (5 bases). Between the trimmed V and J ends, which lost 3 bases and 8 bases, there was a span of 13 bases. This CDR3 has 13 amino acids. Germline loops: CDR1 GTSNPN, CDR2 SVGIG (reference sequence). CDR3 DNA: TGTGCCTGGAGAGAGGGGAATGGCGAAAAACTGTTTTTT. Amino acids: CAWREGNGEKLFF.

The table lists this clone with a few counts. V gene TRBV29-1 combines with J gene TRBJ1-2, with 7 bases matching TRBD1. The V segment lost 4 bases and the J segment 4 bases; nucleotides outside the gene matches: 12. Looked up from germline, CDR1 is SQVTM and CDR2 is ANQGSEA. This CDR3 region has 15 residues. The CDR3 spells CSVANRGSPPYGYTF. The CDR3, as DNA: TGCAGCGTTGCTAACAGGGGATCCCCCCCCTATGGCTACACCTTC.

This rearrangement joins TRBV29-1 to TRBJ1-1, with D possibly TRBD1 on 6 matching bases. Germline V CDR1 and CDR2: SQVTM, ANQGSEA. The V and J ends lost 3 bases and 1 base respectively, with 12 bases between them. This CDR3 is built from 14 residues. The CDR3 loop reads CSVDRAGANTEAFF. CDR3 sequence (DNA): TGCAGCGTTGATAGGGCAGGGGCGAACACTGAAGCTTTCTTT.

This clone appeared a single time. The V call is TRBV30, the J call TRBJ1-1; 8 bases agree with TRBD1. J gave up 5 bases and V 5 bases, and 13 bases lay outside the gene matches. CDR1 and CDR2 from the germline V gene are GTSNPN and SVGIG (reference sequence). The CDR3 contains 15 residues. Written as DNA, the CDR3 is TGTGCCTGGTCACTTCCCAGGGGGCTCGGGACTGAAGCTTTCTTT. Its protein product is CAWSLPRGLGTEAFF.

This rearrangement joins TRBV6-6 to TRBJ2-3; maybe TRBD1 (5 bases). Per germline, CDR1 MNHNY and CDR2 SVGAGI (reference sequence). CDR3 length: 14 amino acids. Trimming pared 5 bases from V and 4 bases from J, leaving 13 bases between. The CDR3 spells CASSLTQVPDTQYF. In nucleotides, the CDR3 is TGTGCCAGCAGTCTAACACAGGTCCCAGATACGCAGTATTTT.

The rearrangement joins TRBV5-4 to TRBJ2-7; 12 bases match TRBD2. The assigned J gene may be wrong: the sequence end matches TRBJ2-1 better. Germline loops: CDR1 SGHNT, CDR2 YYREEE (reference sequence). The CDR3 loop spans 13 amino acids. Here the CDR3 reads CASSSSGGAEQFF. The CDR3, as DNA: TGTGCCAGCAGCTCTAGCGGGGGGGCCGAGCAGTTCTTC.